This T cell receptor (beta chain) originates from a study of CD8+CD57+ T cells in acquired aplastic anemia (dated by TCRdb to 2016 to 2018). Regarding the research as a whole: A mean of around 3 ug of DNA, ranging from about 0.19 to 30 ug, was extracted from sorted CD4+ and CD8+ cells. CD8+CD57+ expansion was defined as frequency above the mean frequency observed in healthy subjects. Beyond this particular receptor, the publication reports: Roughly 29 CD8+ CDR3 sequences were found to be shared between patients and controls, but these sequences appeared to be highly expressed in patients and within the immunodominant clones of the patients. No significant difference in CD8+ Simpson's diversity was found between patients and healthy controls (P=0.060).

Measured from the cysteine to the phenylalanine, the CDR3 is 15 residues long. The kept DNA is CDR3 alone, 45 bases in frame from the first base. The germline V gene gives CDR1 as KGHSH and CDR2 as LQKENI. V loses 4 bases at its end and J loses 5 bases; junction bases beyond the gene matches: 4. Expansion of CD8+CD57+ cells had been shown by flow cytometry in the patients chosen for sequencing. Severe acquired aplastic anemia was diagnosed in all patients according to International Study of Aplastic Anemia and Agranulocytosis and Camitta criteria. At the time blood was sampled, none of the patients had received any therapy. TCR repertoires of sorted CD4+ and CD8+ blood T cells from severe aplastic anemia patients and healthy subjects were deep-sequenced in the study. Patients were enrolled in the USA under clinicaltrials.gov protocols 00001620, 01623167, 00001397, 00071045, 00081523 and 00961064. Ficoll-Paque density gradient centrifugation was used to isolate peripheral blood mononuclear cells. Before DNA extraction, CD4+ and CD8+ T cells were sorted by FACS or by magnetic beads.

Profiling of TCR beta VDJ combinations and CDR3 sequences used genomic DNA as the template. TCR repertoire sequencing was run on an Illumina HiSeq 2000. The paper's processing steps were these. TRBV/TRBJ rearrangement plots, CDR3 size and DJ length profiles, and Simpson's diversity index were used to evaluate the repertoires. The most abundant DNA sequence in the deep sequencing data was taken as the immunodominant clone. CDR3 amino acid sequences were checked for sharing across subjects and were also compared against the VDJdb database and published repertoires. TCRdb itself trimmed the public reads at Q25 with fastp, ran MiXCR and retained productive beta chains. When rows share a CDR3 protein, they turn into one entry using the most common DNA and genes. The V and J calls were determined by TCRdb, not by the authors. For this sample there are around 180,000 distinct CDR3 sequences; less than 50% appear just once. Together, the top ten hold about 1.8% of the sample.

This clonotype was counted ten times or more. Its specific antigen is unknown. No base quality information exists; no much larger clone differs at one position. The sequence joins TRBV18 to TRBJ2-7, with 14 central nucleotides matching TRBD2. Sequences were obtained from sorted CD4+, CD8+, or CD8+CD57+ T cells (not recorded which) from PBMCs. The receptor was derived from a human donor with aplastic anemia. CDR3 sequence: CASSQGLAGGHEQYF. The nucleotide sequence reads as follows: TGTGCCAGCTCACAAGGACTAGCGGGAGGTCACGAGCAGTACTTC.